This T cell receptor (beta chain) derives from a study of PD-1 blockade in classical Hodgkin lymphoma. Turning to the study itself: Every 2 weeks, patients had 3 mg/kg nivolumab intravenously. Findings and caveats of the study: Patients excluded were those beginning nivolumab under 1 year after ASCT. CD4+ TCR diversity, unlike CD8+, climbed significantly by C4D1.

Concerning this clone itself: No antigen is known for it.

All patients experienced relapse after autologous stem cell transplantation, and brentuximab vedotin exposure was variable. Patients had relapsed/refractory classical Hodgkin lymphoma with complete response, partial response or progressive disease as best response. Sequenced by immunoSEQ multiplex PCR; TCRdb stores in-frame clones only, minus some. The table includes more than 140,000 clones, around 73% detected once. The source material was peripheral blood mononuclear cells (PBMCs), sampled before the second cycle of nivolumab. The TCR was taken from a human donor with classical Hodgkin lymphoma.

CDR3 protein: CASSLDWGGNTEAFF. In DNA form, the CDR3 reads TGCGCCAGCAGCTTGGATTGGGGGGGCAACACTGAAGCTTTCTTT. The chain is built from TRBV5-1 and TRBJ1-1; possibly TRBD1 for D (6 bases). This CDR3 region has 15 residues. Trimming took 0 bases from V and 2 from J, leaving 11 bases between them. In germline, CDR1 is SGHRS, CDR2 YFSETQ. Drawing the rest from reference TRBV5-1 and TRBJ1-1, the complete variable domain is KAGVTQTPRYLIKTRGQQVTLSCSPISGHRSVSWYQQTPGQGLQFLFEYFSETQRNKGNFPGRFSGRQFSNSRSEMNVSTLELGDSALYLCASSLDWGGNTEAFFGQGTRLTVV.